These 14 T cell receptor beta chains were sequenced from one sample in a study. One entry per CDR3 protein results from TCRdb running MiXCR on the 5' RACE reads. The sample has roughly 45,000 distinct CDR3 sequences; approximately 30% are singletons. Input material: tumor-infiltrating memory CD4+ T cells sorted from the breast tumor. As to subset: memory CD4+ T cells, CD4+CD45RO+CD25-. The receptors here all came from a female donor with breast cancer.

The chain is built from TRBV29-1 and TRBJ1-3, with D perhaps matching TRBD1 (5 bases). Per germline, CDR1 SQVTM and CDR2 ANQGSEA. The length of the CDR3 is 12 residues. V lost 5 bases and J 4 bases, leaving 9 bases between the germline ends. CDR3 nucleotide sequence: TGCAGCGTTCAGGACAAAGGAAACACCATATATTTT. Translated: CSVQDKGNTIYF. The variable domain in full, with the rest retrieved from reference TRBV29-1 and TRBJ1-3, is SAVISQKPSRDICQRGTSLTIQCQVDSQVTMMFWYRQQPGQSLTLIATANQGSEATYESGFVIDKFPISRPNLTFSTLTVSNMSPEDSSIYLCSVQDKGNTIYFGEGSWLTVV.

This clonotype was picked up a small number of times. This chain connects TRBV5-1 to TRBJ2-7; D gene unclear. Germline V gene sequence: CDR1 SGHRS, CDR2 YFSETQ. This CDR3 spans 11 amino acids. The CDR3, as DNA: TGCGCCAGCAGCTTGGATAGGTCGGGTGGTGTC. It is translated as CASSLDRSGGV.

The J gene is TRBJ2-7, the V gene TRBV4-1; D perhaps matches TRBD1 (6 bases). This CDR3 is built from 17 residues. Trimming took 1 base from V and 2 from J, leaving 18 bases between them. Germline loops: CDR1 MGHRA, CDR2 YSYEKL. In nucleotides, the CDR3 is TGCGCCAGCAGCCAAGCCGCCCCAGGGGTCGGGACCTACGAGCAGTACTTC. Amino acid sequence: CASSQAAPGVGTYEQYF.

The chain has TRBV5-1 and TRBJ2-7, with 12 bases identical to TRBD1. Germline V gives CDR1 SGHRS, CDR2 YFSETQ. This CDR3 contains 14 residues. J was trimmed by 5 bases and V by 4 bases; bases with no gene match: 4. CDR3 region: CASSGDRGPDEQYF. In DNA form, the CDR3 reads TGCGCCAGCAGCGGGGACAGGGGGCCCGACGAGCAGTACTTC.

The chain uses TRBV10-3 and TRBJ2-2; 8 nucleotides match TRBD2. CDR3 length: 14 amino acids. Germline assignment: CDR1 ENHRY and CDR2 SYGVKD. Trimming removed 9 bases from V and 0 bases from J; junction bases left unmatched: 3. The CDR3 protein is CAIRTSSNTGELFF. Written as DNA, the CDR3 is TGTGCCATAAGGACTAGCTCGAACACCGGGGAGCTGTTTTTT.

This clonotype was counted ten times or more. The V call is TRBV5-1, the J call TRBJ1-1; unclear D gene. The CDR3 spans 14 residues. In germline, CDR1 is SGHRS, CDR2 YFSETQ. V was cut by 4 bases and J by 1 base, with 11 bases left in between. CDR3 nucleotides: TGCGCCAGCAGCACCGCTCTGGGGAACACTGAAGCTTTCTTT. Translation: CASSTALGNTEAFF.

Remarks on this clonotype: A junction end diverges from the germline sequence, so it may reflect a read error. The V and J genes are TRBV4-1 and TRBJ2-5; D ambiguous. Germline CDR1 and CDR2: MGHRA and YSYEKL. There are 16 residues in the CDR3. The CDR3 nucleotides read TGCGCCAGTAGCCAAGAAAGGGAAAGCGTTCCGGAGACCCAGTACTTC. This codes for CASSQERESVPETQYF.

This chain uses TRBV2 with TRBJ1-5, with 7 bases identical to TRBD1. Looked up from germline, CDR1 is SNHLY and CDR2 is FYNNEI. The CDR3 has 15 residues. The junction had 6 bases not matched to a gene; V was cut back by 4 bases and J by 3 bases. The CDR3 sequence is CASSVGGQTNQPQHF. Written as DNA, the CDR3 is TGTGCCAGCAGTGTCGGGGGACAGACCAATCAGCCCCAGCATTTT.

A few counts support this clonotype. The J gene is TRBJ2-7, the V gene TRBV2, with D tentatively TRBD1 (6 bases). This CDR3 is built from 15 residues. The germline gives CDR1 SNHLY, CDR2 FYNNEI. Between the trimmed V and J ends, which lost 6 bases and 3 bases, there was a span of 18 bases. This CDR3 is CASSPTGTLVYEQYF. Written as DNA, the CDR3 is TGTGCCAGCAGCCCAACCGGGACACTCGTCTACGAGCAGTACTTC.

This clonotype was found a few times. The chain employs TRBV3-1 and TRBJ2-7, with D perhaps matching TRBD2 (6 bases). Germline loops: CDR1 LGHDT, CDR2 YNNKEL (reference sequence). This CDR3 comprises 12 residues. The V and J ends lost 0 bases and 6 bases respectively, with 6 bases between them. CDR3 bases: TGTGCCAGCAGCCAAGACGGGGGCGAGCAGTACTTC. It is translated as CASSQDGGEQYF.

The J gene is TRBJ2-3, the V gene TRBV12-3 or TRBV12-4; 10 bases match TRBD1. The CDR3 runs to 15 residues. The trim removed 5 bases at V and 4 bases at J, leaving 6 bases unmatched. The DNA for the CDR3 is TGTGCCAGCAGTCCCGGGACAGGGGACGCAGATACGCAGTATTTT. This codes for CASSPGTGDADTQYF.

The chain uses TRBV3-1 and TRBJ2-2; D remains unclear. Germline V gene sequence: CDR1 LGHDT, CDR2 YNNKEL (reference sequence). The CDR3 is made up of 14 amino acids. V was shortened by 0 bases and J by 8 bases, with 10 bases between the two germline ends. CDR3 DNA sequence: TGTGCCAGCAGCCAAGATCTCGTCCGGGGGGAGCTGTTTTTT. It encodes CASSQDLVRGELFF.

This clonotype has just a few counts. V gene TRBV30 combines with J gene TRBJ2-1, with D possibly called TRBD1 or TRBD2 (5 bases each). In germline, CDR1 is GTSNPN, CDR2 SVGIG (reference sequence). V gave up 1 base and J gave up 5 bases, with 15 bases separating them. The CDR3 spans 15 residues. In DNA, the CDR3 is TGTGCCTGGAGTGCGGGAAGGGGCTGGGACAATGAGCAGTTCTTC. This codes for CAWSAGRGWDNEQFF.

In this sample, this clonotype turned up a few times. The V gene is TRBV20-1, the J gene TRBJ2-1; no firm D call. The CDR3 spans 14 residues. The germline V gene has CDR1 DFQATT and CDR2 SNEGSKA (reference sequence). V was trimmed by 1 base and J by 0 bases, leaving 7 bases between them. CDR3 in amino acids: CSARGVLSYNEQFF. In DNA form, the CDR3 reads TGCAGTGCTAGAGGGGTTCTCTCCTACAATGAGCAGTTCTTC.